These T cell receptor beta chains were read from a single sample in a study of shared clonotypes between healthy human individuals. Sequencing used immunoSEQ multiplex PCR; TCRdb keeps in-frame clones, though not all of them. The table lists about 2 million clones, approximately 94% of them singletons. Specimen: naive CD8+ T cells sorted from blood. Receptor source: a man between 18 and 35 years old in good health. Each CDR3 is given with its conserved first and last residue. D genes are given only for firm matches. Size is stated for part of the rows, as once, few or many counts, or as a class when the clone is expanded.

CDR3nt,CDR3aa,abundance,j_gene,v_gene,d_gene
TGTGCCAGCAGCTTCGGGGGGTTTAGCTCCTACAATGAGCAGTTCTTC,CASSFGGFSSYNEQFF,-,TRBJ2-1,TRBV5-6,TRBD2
TGTGCCAGTAGTATCTTGCAGGGGAACAATCAGCCCCAGCATTTT,CASSILQGNNQPQHF,-,TRBJ1-5,TRBV19,-
TGTGCCACCAGCAGAGATATGACAGCTCACGATGGCTACACCTTC,CATSRDMTAHDGYTF,-,TRBJ1-2,TRBV15,-
TGTGCCAGCAGTGAAGGGGACAGTCCAACTAACTATGGCTACACCTTC,CASSEGDSPTNYGYTF,-,TRBJ1-2,TRBV6-1,TRBD1
TGCGCCAGCAGCCTCTACGGACAGTCAACTAATGAAAAACTGTTTTTT,CASSLYGQSTNEKLFF,once,TRBJ1-4,TRBV4-1,-
TGTGCCAGCAGCTCTGGACAAGCTCAGAACATTCAGTACTTC,CASSSGQAQNIQYF,-,TRBJ2-4,TRBV7-9,-
TGTGCCCGACAGGGACTCTCACTCACCGGGGAGCTGTTTTTT,CARQGLSLTGELFF,-,TRBJ2-2,TRBV30,-
TGTGCCAGCAGTTACTCGGGGGACAGGGAACTCTATGGCTACACCTTC,CASSYSGDRELYGYTF,-,TRBJ1-2,TRBV6-5,TRBD1
TGTGCCAGCAGCGAGACAGGGATGGAGAATGAGCAGTTCTTC,CASSETGMENEQFF,-,TRBJ2-1,TRBV9,TRBD1
TGTGCCAGCAGCTTGGGTCCGAGGGGAGATGAAAAACTGTTTTTT,CASSLGPRGDEKLFF,-,TRBJ1-4,TRBV5-8,-
TGTGCCAGCAGCTTAGCTAGTGGAGTCCAAGAGACCCAGTACTTC,CASSLASGVQETQYF,-,TRBJ2-5,TRBV7-9,-
TGTGCCAGCAGCTTAGCCGGAGGGGGTGACGAGCAGTACTTC,CASSLAGGGDEQYF,-,TRBJ2-7,TRBV7-6,-
TGTGCCAGCAGCTTGGAACTAGCGGGTTACAATGAGCAGTTCTTC,CASSLELAGYNEQFF,-,TRBJ2-1,TRBV7-2,TRBD2
TGTGCCAGCAGCTTGGAGGAGAACACTGAAGCTTTCTTT,CASSLEENTEAFF,-,TRBJ1-1,TRBV5-6,-
TGCGCCAGCAGCCAAGGCAGGGCCCCCTACGAGCAGTACTTC,CASSQGRAPYEQYF,-,TRBJ2-7,TRBV4-1,-
TGTGCCTGGAGTCTCAGCGGGGGACCGGAAGATACGCAGTATTTT,CAWSLSGGPEDTQYF,-,TRBJ2-3,TRBV30,TRBD2
TGTGCCAGCAGCTTAGACGAGCAGTACTTC,CASSLDEQYF,-,TRBJ2-7,TRBV7-2,-
TGTGCCAGCAGCTCGGCGAGCGGGGGGACCGGGGAGCTGTTTTTT,CASSSASGGTGELFF,-,TRBJ2-2,TRBV9,TRBD2
TGTGCCAGCAGCTTACTGGCGTACGAGCAGTACTTC,CASSLLAYEQYF,-,TRBJ2-7,TRBV7-9,-
TGTGCCAGCAGTCCCCAAGGGGCCTGGGACACTGAAGCTTTCTTT,CASSPQGAWDTEAFF,-,TRBJ1-1,TRBV2,-
TGTGCTAGTGGGGGACAGGGGGAGATATCCGGCTCCTACAATGAGCAGTTCTTC,CASGGQGEISGSYNEQFF,-,TRBJ2-1,TRBV12-5,TRBD1
TGTGCCAGCAGTTCCCAGACAGGAATTAGCAATCAGCCCCAGCATTTT,CASSSQTGISNQPQHF,once,TRBJ1-5,TRBV27,-